Listed here are 22 T cell receptor beta chains from one sample, sequenced in a study of T-cell reconstitution after alpha-beta-depleted transplantation in children. TCRbeta library preparation incorporated unique molecular identifiers. In TCRdb, the PCR reads were re-called with MiXCR into one record per CDR3 protein. Of tens of thousands of distinct CDR3 sequences listed, approximately 11% were seen once; the top ten hold around 25%. The sequencing used PBMCs from the stem cell graft donor, collected from the stem cell graft. All receptors derive from a human donor who donated a stem cell graft to a child with chronic granulomatous disease.

The sample holds many counts of this clonotype. The V and J genes are TRBV7-9 and TRBJ1-1; 7 nucleotides line up with TRBD1. V lost 3 bases to trimming and J lost 0 bases; unmatched junction nucleotides: 7. CDR1 and CDR2 (germline): SEHNR, FQNEAQ (reference sequence). This CDR3 is built from 16 residues. CDR3 sequence (DNA): TGTGCCAGCAGCTTCCCCGGGACAGTTATGAACACTGAAGCTTTCTTT. Translating gives CASSFPGTVMNTEAFF. The full variable domain, with the rest looked up from reference TRBV7-9 and TRBJ1-1, is DTGVSQNPRHKITKRGQNVTFRCDPISEHNRLYWYRQTLGQGPEFLTYFQNEAQLEKSRLLSDRFSAERPKGSFSTLEIQRTEQGDSAMYLCASSFPGTVMNTEAFFGQGTRLTVV.

In its sample, this clonotype was seen many times. This chain joins TRBV5-1 and TRBJ2-7; tentative D call: TRBD1 (5 bases). This CDR3 is built from 15 residues. CDR1 SGHRS and CDR2 YFSETQ come from the germline V gene. Trimming took 4 bases from V and 0 from J, leaving 14 bases between them. CDR3 bases: TGCGCCAGCAGCCCGGACACGGTCGACTCCTACGAGCAGTACTTC. Translating it yields CASSPDTVDSYEQYF. The variable domain in full, with the rest retrieved from reference TRBV5-1 and TRBJ2-7, is KAGVTQTPRYLIKTRGQQVTLSCSPISGHRSVSWYQQTPGQGLQFLFEYFSETQRNKGNFPGRFSGRQFSNSRSEMNVSTLELGDSALYLCASSPDTVDSYEQYFGPGTRLTVT.

There are many counts of this clonotype. This chain links TRBV10-3 with TRBJ1-3; D is uncertain. Trimming stripped 3 bases from V and 0 bases from J, with 9 bases between. The germline CDR1 and CDR2 sequences are ENHRY and SYGVKD. The CDR3 has 15 residues. The CDR3 sequence: CAISETTVSGNTIYF. CDR3 bases: TGTGCCATCAGTGAAACAACGGTCTCTGGAAACACCATATATTTT.

This clonotype was found many times. The chain combines TRBV12-3 or TRBV12-4 with TRBJ2-7; TRBD1 is a possible D gene (6 bases). Trimming cost V 6 bases and J 4 bases, with 16 bases left between them. The CDR3 totals 14 residues. CDR3 DNA sequence: TGTGCCAGCAGCCCTACCAGGGGTGAATACGAGCAGTACTTC. Translation gives CASSPTRGEYEQYF.

In this sample, this clonotype turned up many times. The chain couples TRBV7-2 to TRBJ1-6; D is possibly TRBD1 (5 bases). The V and J ends lost 3 bases and 9 bases respectively, with 15 bases between them. Germline CDR1 reads SGHTA; CDR2 reads FQGNSA. The CDR3 sequence is 15 residues long. The CDR3 coding sequence is TGTGCCAGCAGCTTTGGGGGTGAGGGAAGTTCACCCCTCCACTTT. Translating it yields CASSFGGEGSSPLHF. Full variable domain (outside the CDR3, taken from reference TRBV7-2 and TRBJ1-6): GAGVSQSPSNKVTEKGKDVELRCDPISGHTALYWYRQSLGQGLEFLIYFQGNSAPDKSGLPSDRFSAERTGGSVSTLTIQRTQQEDSAVYLCASSFGGEGSSPLHFGNGTRLTVT.

This clonotype was found many times. The chain is built from TRBV27 and TRBJ1-1; D perhaps matches TRBD1 (6 bases). V gave up 2 bases and J gave up 2 bases, with 9 bases separating them. CDR1 is MNHEY, CDR2 SMNVEV, per germline (reference sequence). The CDR3 extends over 14 amino acids. In nucleotides, the CDR3 is TGTGCCAGCAGTTTAAAGGGGGAAAACACTGAAGCTTTCTTT. This sequence encodes CASSLKGENTEAFF.

Many counts were recorded for this clonotype. The genes are TRBV7-2 and TRBJ2-1; 7 bases align to TRBD2. Germline lookup yields CDR1 SGHTA and CDR2 FQGNSA. The ends lost 4 bases at V and 5 bases at J; junction bases unmatched: 2. The CDR3 is 13 residues long. The CDR3 loop is CASSSGLHNEQFF. For the CDR3, the DNA is TGTGCCAGCAGCTCGGGACTACACAATGAGCAGTTCTTC. The full variable domain, completed using reference TRBV7-2 and TRBJ2-1, is GAGVSQSPSNKVTEKGKDVELRCDPISGHTALYWYRQSLGQGLEFLIYFQGNSAPDKSGLPSDRFSAERTGGSVSTLTIQRTQQEDSAVYLCASSSGLHNEQFFGPGTRLTVL.

This clonotype came up many times. CDR3 sequence reads: CAISGTQGGGQPQHF. The CDR3 DNA reads TGTGCCATCAGTGGGACCCAGGGGGGCGGTCAGCCCCAGCATTTT. This chain uses TRBV10-3 with TRBJ1-5, with 7 bases aligning to TRBD1. This CDR3 is 15 amino acids long. V was clipped by 4 bases and J by 6 bases; unmatched bases: 9. CDR1 and CDR2 (germline): ENHRY, SYGVKD.

This clonotype occurred many times. This rearrangement joins TRBV21-1 to TRBJ2-6. TRBV21-1 corresponds to a pseudogene. The CDR3 is 20 residues long. CDR3 sequence reads: CASPQRVLFFRSSGANVLTF. Here the CDR3 DNA reads TGTGCCAGCCCCCAAAGGGTTTTATTTTTTCGTAGTTCTGGGGCCAACGTCCTGACTTTC.

At least ten counts were recorded for this clonotype. The chain has TRBV12-3 or TRBV12-4 and TRBJ1-5, with D maybe TRBD1 (6 bases). The CDR3 covers 12 residues. Trimming pared 3 bases from V and 9 bases from J, leaving 9 bases between. The DNA for the CDR3 is TGTGCCAGCAGTTTGGGACAAGGGCCCCAGCATTTT. Its translation: CASSLGQGPQHF.

This clonotype came up many times. The chain joins TRBV11-1 to TRBJ2-5, with D perhaps TRBD2 (5 bases). This CDR3 region has 14 residues. V lost 3 bases to trimming and J lost 5 bases, with 13 bases between them. The germline gives CDR1 SGHAT, CDR2 FQDESV (reference sequence). The CDR3 region is CASSLKRGWETQYF. Written as DNA, the CDR3 is TGTGCCAGCAGCTTGAAGCGAGGGTGGGAGACCCAGTACTTC.

This clonotype showed up many times. The genes are TRBV4-2 and TRBJ2-1; D possibly corresponds to TRBD1 (5 bases). Trimming removed 8 bases at V and 0 bases at J, with 14 bases between. Germline CDR1 reads LGHNA; CDR2 reads YNFKEQ. The length of the CDR3 is 15 residues. The CDR3 coding sequence is TGTGCCAGCTCGTCCGGACAAGGCTCCTACAATGAGCAGTTCTTC. It translates to CASSSGQGSYNEQFF.

This clonotype was detected ten times or more. The chain couples TRBV6-2 or TRBV6-3 to TRBJ2-3; D not certain. V lost 2 bases and J lost 2, with 8 bases in between. This CDR3 is built from 14 residues. Germline CDR1 MNHEY, CDR2 SVGEGT. CDR3 nucleotides: TGTGCCAGCAGTTACCCAGCAGACACAGATACGCAGTATTTT. It translates to CASSYPADTDTQYF.

This clonotype has at least ten counts. The V and J genes are TRBV12-3 or TRBV12-4 and TRBJ2-5; 7 bases agree with TRBD2. The CDR3 totals 15 residues. J lost 5 bases, V lost 6 bases, and 12 bases had no gene match. The CDR3 bases are TGTGCCAGCAGCGAGGTTTCTAGCGGCATTGAGACCCAGTACTTC. It specifies CASSEVSSGIETQYF.

This clonotype was detected ten times or more. The rearrangement joins TRBV29-1 to TRBJ2-5; 10 nucleotides line up with TRBD1. The V segment lost 6 bases and the J segment 5 bases; nucleotides outside the gene matches: 12. Germline V gene lookup returns CDR1 SQVTM and CDR2 ANQGSEA. The CDR3 consists of 15 residues. DNA for the CDR3: TGCAGCGTCACAGGTTCCGGGACAGGGGTGGAGACCCAGTACTTC. It codes for CSVTGSGTGVETQYF.

This clonotype has ten or more counts. The rearrangement links TRBV6-1 to TRBJ1-3, with D possibly TRBD1 on 5 matching bases. The CDR3 totals 13 residues. The V and J ends lost 8 bases and 3 bases respectively, with 11 bases between them. Looked up from germline, CDR1 is MNHNS and CDR2 is SASEGT. The chain's CDR3 is CASQGTHGNTIYF. The CDR3 region has the DNA TGTGCCAGCCAGGGAACACATGGAAACACCATATATTTT.

At least ten counts were recorded for this clonotype. The genes are TRBV20-1 and TRBJ1-1; D may be TRBD1 (6 bases). Germline V lookup: CDR1 DFQATT, CDR2 SNEGSKA (reference sequence). The CDR3 has 17 amino acids. With 5 bases removed from V and 5 bases from J, the gap between germline ends came to 27 bases. CDR3 region: CSASPAHRVESGTEAFF. Written as DNA, the CDR3 is TGCAGTGCTTCACCGGCCCACAGGGTAGAGTCGGGGACTGAAGCTTTCTTT.

This clonotype has a count of ten or more. The rearrangement joins TRBV3-1 to TRBJ2-5; TRBD2 agrees at 7 bases. Germline-derived CDR1 and CDR2 are LGHDT and YNNKEL (reference sequence). Germline trimming cut 0 bases from V and 5 bases from J; bases unmatched to any gene: 21. The CDR3 runs 20 residues. The CDR3 bases are TGTGCCAGCAGCCAAGATGTAACAATGGGAGGAGCGGGGCCCCGGGAGACCCAGTACTTC. This sequence encodes CASSQDVTMGGAGPRETQYF.

This clonotype came up many times. The J gene is TRBJ2-5, the V gene TRBV2; tentative D call: TRBD1 (6 bases). V lost 6 bases and J lost 5, with 10 bases in between. This CDR3 contains 12 residues. Germline lookup yields CDR1 SNHLY and CDR2 FYNNEI. The CDR3 DNA reads TGTGCCAGCAGGATACAGGGCGAGACCCAGTACTTC. Its translation is CASRIQGETQYF.

Within the sample, this clonotype is medium-sized. The chain employs TRBV7-2 and TRBJ2-2; no clear D gene. Trimming pared 1 base from V and 2 bases from J, leaving 5 bases between. CDR1 and CDR2 (germline): SGHTA, FQGNSA. The CDR3 runs to 14 residues. The CDR3 here is CASSLVSNTGELFF. The CDR3 region has the DNA TGTGCCAGCAGCTTAGTTTCCAACACCGGGGAGCTGTTTTTT. Combining the CDR3 with reference TRBV7-2 and TRBJ2-2 gives the whole variable domain GAGVSQSPSNKVTEKGKDVELRCDPISGHTALYWYRQSLGQGLEFLIYFQGNSAPDKSGLPSDRFSAERTGGSVSTLTIQRTQQEDSAVYLCASSLVSNTGELFFGEGSRLTVL.

This clonotype was recorded at least ten times. J is TRBJ2-2 and V is TRBV7-3; maybe TRBD2 (6 bases). Per the germline V gene, CDR1 is SGHTA and CDR2 is FQGTGA. CDR3 length equals 14 residues. The V and J ends lost 5 bases and 5 bases respectively, with 12 bases between them. CDR3 region: CASSHGRGTGELFF. CDR3 DNA sequence: TGTGCCAGCAGCCATGGACGGGGGACCGGGGAGCTGTTTTTT.

This clonotype was picked up many times. The rearrangement uses TRBV7-9 and TRBJ2-1; 9 nucleotides match TRBD1. The germline V gene has CDR1 SEHNR and CDR2 FQNEAQ (reference sequence). The V segment lost 3 bases and the J segment 8 bases; nucleotides outside the gene matches: 2. CDR3 length: 13 residues. CDR3 residues: CASSLDRGDEQFF. The CDR3 nucleotides are TGTGCCAGCAGCTTGGACAGGGGAGATGAGCAGTTCTTC.